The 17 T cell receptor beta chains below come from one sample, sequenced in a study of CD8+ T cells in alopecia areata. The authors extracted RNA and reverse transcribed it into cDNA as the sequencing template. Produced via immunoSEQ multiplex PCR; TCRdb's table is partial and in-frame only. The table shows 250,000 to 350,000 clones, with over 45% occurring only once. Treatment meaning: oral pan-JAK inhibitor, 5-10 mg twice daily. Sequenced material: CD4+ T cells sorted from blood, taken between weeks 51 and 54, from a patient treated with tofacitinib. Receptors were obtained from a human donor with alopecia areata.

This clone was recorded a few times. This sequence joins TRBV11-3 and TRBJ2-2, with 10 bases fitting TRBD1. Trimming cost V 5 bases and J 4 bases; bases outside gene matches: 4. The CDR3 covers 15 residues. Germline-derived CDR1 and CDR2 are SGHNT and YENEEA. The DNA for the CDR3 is TGTGCCAGCAGCCCTGGGACAGGGGCCACCGGGGAGCTGTTTTTT. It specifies CASSPGTGATGELFF.

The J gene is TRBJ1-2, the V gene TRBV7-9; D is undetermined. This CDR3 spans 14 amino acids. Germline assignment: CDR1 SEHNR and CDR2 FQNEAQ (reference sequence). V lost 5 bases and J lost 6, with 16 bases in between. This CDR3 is CASSTSGRAHGYTF. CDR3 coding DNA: TGTGCCAGCAGCACCTCCGGACGGGCCCATGGCTACACCTTC.

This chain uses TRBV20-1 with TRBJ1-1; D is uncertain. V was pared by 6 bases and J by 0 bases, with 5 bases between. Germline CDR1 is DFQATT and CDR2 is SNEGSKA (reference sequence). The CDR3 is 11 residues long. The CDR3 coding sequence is TGCAGTGCGACGGTGAACACTGAAGCTTTCTTT. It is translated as CSATVNTEAFF.

The CDR3 sequence: CASSLSRDTLNQPQHF. CDR3 sequence (DNA): TGTGCCAGCAGTTTATCGCGGGATACCCTCAATCAGCCCCAGCATTTT. This chain connects TRBV27 to TRBJ1-5, with D unclear. The V gene's germline CDR1 is MNHEY and CDR2 SMNVEV (reference sequence). Trimming removed 0 bases from V and 3 bases from J, with 12 bases in between. The CDR3 is made up of 16 amino acids.

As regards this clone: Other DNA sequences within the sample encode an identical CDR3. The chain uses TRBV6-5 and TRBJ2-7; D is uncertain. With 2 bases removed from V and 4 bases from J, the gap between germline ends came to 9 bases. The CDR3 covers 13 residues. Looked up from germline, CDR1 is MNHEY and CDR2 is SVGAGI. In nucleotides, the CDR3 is TGTGCCAGCAGTTACAGCCTAGGGTACGAGCAGTACTTC. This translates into CASSYSLGYEQYF.

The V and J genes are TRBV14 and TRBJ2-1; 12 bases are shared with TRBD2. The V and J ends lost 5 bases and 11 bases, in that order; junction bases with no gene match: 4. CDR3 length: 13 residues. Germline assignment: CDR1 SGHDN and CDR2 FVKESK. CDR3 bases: TGTGCCAGCAGCAGACTAGCGGGGGATCAGCAGTTCTTC. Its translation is CASSRLAGDQQFF.

CDR3 loop: CASSSPGNTIYF. As DNA, the CDR3 is TGTGCCAGCAGTTCTCCTGGAAACACCATATATTTT. The chain recombines TRBV27 with TRBJ1-3; D gene ambiguous. The CDR3 totals 12 residues. Germline-derived CDR1 and CDR2 are MNHEY and SMNVEV (reference sequence). The V end was cut by 4 bases, the J end by 2 bases, with 3 bases between.

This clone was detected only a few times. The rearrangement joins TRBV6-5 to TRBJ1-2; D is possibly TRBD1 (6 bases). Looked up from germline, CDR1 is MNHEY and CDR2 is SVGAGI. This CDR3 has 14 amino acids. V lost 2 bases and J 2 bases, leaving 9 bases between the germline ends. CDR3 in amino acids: CASSYHGQNYGYTF. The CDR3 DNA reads TGTGCCAGCAGTTACCACGGACAGAACTATGGCTACACCTTC.

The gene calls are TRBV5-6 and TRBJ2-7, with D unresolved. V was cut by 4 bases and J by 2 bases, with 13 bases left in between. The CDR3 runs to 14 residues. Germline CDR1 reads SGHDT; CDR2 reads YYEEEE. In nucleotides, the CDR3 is TGTGCCAGCAGCAACCTCGGCCGAACCTACGAGCAGTACTTC. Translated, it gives CASSNLGRTYEQYF.

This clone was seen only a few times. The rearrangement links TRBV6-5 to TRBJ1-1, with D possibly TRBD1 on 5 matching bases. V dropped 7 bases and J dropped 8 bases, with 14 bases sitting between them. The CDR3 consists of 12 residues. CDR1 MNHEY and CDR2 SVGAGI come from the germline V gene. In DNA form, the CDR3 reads TGTGCCAGCAAACCTTACGGGGGAGAAGCTTTCTTT. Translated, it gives CASKPYGGEAFF.

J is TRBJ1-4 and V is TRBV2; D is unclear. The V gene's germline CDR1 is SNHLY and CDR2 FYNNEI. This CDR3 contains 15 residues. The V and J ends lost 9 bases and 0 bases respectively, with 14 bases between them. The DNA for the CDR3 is TGTGCCAGTCAAGACCGGGTTGCAACTAATGAAAAACTGTTTTTT. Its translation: CASQDRVATNEKLFF.

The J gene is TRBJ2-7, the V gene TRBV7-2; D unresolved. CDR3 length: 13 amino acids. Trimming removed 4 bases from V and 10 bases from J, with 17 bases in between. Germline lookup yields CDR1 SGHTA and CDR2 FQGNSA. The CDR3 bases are TGTGCCAGCAGCTCCACCCCCTCCTCTTCCCAGTACTTC. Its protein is CASSSTPSSSQYF.

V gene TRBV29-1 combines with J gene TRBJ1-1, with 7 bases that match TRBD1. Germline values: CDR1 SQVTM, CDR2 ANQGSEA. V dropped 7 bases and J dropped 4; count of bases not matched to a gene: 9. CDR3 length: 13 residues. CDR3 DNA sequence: TGCAGCGGCACAAACAGGGGTAGCACTGAAGCTTTCTTT. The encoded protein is CSGTNRGSTEAFF.

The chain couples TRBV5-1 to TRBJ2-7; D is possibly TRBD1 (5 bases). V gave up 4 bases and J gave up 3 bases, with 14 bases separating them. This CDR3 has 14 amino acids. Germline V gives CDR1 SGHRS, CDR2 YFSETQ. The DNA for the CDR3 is TGCGCCAGCAGCCTGGACACCGGGCTCTACGAGCAGTACTTC. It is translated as CASSLDTGLYEQYF.

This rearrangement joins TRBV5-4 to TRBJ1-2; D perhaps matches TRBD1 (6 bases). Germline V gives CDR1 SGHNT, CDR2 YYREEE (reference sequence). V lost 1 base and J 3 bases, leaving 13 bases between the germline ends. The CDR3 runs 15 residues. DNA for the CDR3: TGTGCCAGCAGCTTGTTATCAGGGGAGGACTATGGCTACACCTTC. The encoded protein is CASSLLSGEDYGYTF.

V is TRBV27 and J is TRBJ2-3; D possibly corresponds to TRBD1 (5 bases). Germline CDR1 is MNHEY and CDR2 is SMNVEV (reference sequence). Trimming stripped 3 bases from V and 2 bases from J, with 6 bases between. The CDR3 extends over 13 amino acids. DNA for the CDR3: TGTGCCAGCAGTTTCAGGGACACAGATACGCAGTATTTT. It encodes CASSFRDTDTQYF.

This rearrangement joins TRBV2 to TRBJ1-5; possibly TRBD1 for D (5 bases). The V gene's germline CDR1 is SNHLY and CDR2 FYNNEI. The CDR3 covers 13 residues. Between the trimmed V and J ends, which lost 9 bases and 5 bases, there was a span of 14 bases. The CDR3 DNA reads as TGTGCCAGGACGTCAGGGAGCCATCAGCCCCAGCATTTT. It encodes CARTSGSHQPQHF.